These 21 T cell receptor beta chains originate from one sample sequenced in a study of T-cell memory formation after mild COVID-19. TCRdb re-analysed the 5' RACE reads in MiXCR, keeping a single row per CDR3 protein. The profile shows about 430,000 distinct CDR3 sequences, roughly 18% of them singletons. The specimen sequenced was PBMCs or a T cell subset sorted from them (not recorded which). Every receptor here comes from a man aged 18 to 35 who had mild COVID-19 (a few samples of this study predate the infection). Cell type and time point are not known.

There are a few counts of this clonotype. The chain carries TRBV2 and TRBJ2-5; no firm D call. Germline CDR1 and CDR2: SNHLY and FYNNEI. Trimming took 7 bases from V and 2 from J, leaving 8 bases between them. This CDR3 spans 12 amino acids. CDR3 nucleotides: TGTGCCAGCAAGAAAGATCAAGAGACCCAGTACTTC. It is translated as CASKKDQETQYF.

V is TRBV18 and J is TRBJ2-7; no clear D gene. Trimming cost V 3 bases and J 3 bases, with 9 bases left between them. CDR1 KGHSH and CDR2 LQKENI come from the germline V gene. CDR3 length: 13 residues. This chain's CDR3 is CASSPDARYEQYV. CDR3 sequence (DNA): TGTGCCAGCTCACCGGACGCGCGCTACGAGCAGTACGTC.

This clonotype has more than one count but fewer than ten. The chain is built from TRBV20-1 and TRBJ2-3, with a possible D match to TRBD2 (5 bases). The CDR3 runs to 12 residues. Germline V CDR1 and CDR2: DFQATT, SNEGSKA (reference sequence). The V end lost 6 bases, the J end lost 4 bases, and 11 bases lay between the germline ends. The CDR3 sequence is CSAFGVSDTQYF. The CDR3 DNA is TGCAGTGCCTTCGGGGTGTCAGATACGCAGTATTTT.

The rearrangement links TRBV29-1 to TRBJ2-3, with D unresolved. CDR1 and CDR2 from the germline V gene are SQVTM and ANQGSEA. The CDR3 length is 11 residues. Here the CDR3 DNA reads TGCGGCGCAAGATTCACAGATACGCAGTATTTT. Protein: CGARFTDTQYF.

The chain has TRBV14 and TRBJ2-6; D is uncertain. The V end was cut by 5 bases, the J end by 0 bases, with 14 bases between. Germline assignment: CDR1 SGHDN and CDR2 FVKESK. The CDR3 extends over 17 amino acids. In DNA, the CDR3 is TGTGCCAGCAGCAGAGGCCGGCAGGTCTCTGGGGCCAACGTCCTGACTTTC. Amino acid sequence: CASSRGRQVSGANVLTF. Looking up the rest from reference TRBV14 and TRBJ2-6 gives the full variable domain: EAGVTQFPSHSVIEKGQTVTLRCDPISGHDNLYWYRRVMGKEIKFLLHFVKESKQDESGMPNNRFLAERTGGTYSTLKVQPAELEDSGVYFCASSRGRQVSGANVLTFGAGSRLTVL.

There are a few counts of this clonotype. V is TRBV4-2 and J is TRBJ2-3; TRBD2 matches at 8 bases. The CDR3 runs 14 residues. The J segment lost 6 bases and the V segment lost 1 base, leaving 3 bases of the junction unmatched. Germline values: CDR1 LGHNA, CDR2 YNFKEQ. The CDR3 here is CASSQGRLADTQYF. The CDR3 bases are TGTGCCAGCAGCCAAGGAAGACTAGCGGATACGCAGTATTTT.

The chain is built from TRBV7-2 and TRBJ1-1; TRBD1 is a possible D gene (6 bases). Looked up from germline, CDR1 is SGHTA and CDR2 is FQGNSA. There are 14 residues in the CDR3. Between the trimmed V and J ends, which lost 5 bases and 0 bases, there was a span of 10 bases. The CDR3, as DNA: TGTGCCAGCAGCCGACAGGCCATGAACACTGAAGCTTTCTTT. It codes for CASSRQAMNTEAFF.

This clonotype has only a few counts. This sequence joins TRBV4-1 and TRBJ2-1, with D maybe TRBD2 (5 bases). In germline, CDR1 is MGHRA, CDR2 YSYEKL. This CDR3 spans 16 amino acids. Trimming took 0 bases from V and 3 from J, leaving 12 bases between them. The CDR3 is CASSQEPAENYNEQFF. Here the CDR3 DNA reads TGCGCCAGCAGCCAAGAGCCAGCGGAGAACTACAATGAGCAGTTCTTC.

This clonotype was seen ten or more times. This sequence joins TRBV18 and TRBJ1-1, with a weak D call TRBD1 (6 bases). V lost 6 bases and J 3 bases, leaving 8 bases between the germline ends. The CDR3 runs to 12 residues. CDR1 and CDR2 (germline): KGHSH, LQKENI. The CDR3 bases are TGTGCCAGCTCCGAGGGGGACACTGAAGCTTTCTTT. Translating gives CASSEGDTEAFF.

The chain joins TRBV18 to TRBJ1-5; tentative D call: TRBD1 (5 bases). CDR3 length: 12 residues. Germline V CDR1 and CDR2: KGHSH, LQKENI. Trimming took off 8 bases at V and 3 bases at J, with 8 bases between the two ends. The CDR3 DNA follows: TGTGCCAGCCGACAGACCAATCAGCCCCAGCATTTT. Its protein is CASRQTNQPQHF.

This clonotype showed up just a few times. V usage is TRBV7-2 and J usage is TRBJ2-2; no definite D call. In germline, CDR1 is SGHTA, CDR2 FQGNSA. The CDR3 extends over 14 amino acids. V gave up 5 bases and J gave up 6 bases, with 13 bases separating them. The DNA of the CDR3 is TGTGCCAGCAGCCAGACCGCTAGTTCCGGGGAGCTGTTTTTT. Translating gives CASSQTASSGELFF.

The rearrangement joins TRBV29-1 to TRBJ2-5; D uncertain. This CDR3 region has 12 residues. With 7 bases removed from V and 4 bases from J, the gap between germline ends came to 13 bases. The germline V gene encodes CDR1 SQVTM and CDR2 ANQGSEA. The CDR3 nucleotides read TGCAGCGGCACGAAGGCCGGAGAGACCCAGTACTTC. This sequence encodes CSGTKAGETQYF.

The CDR3 DNA reads as TGTGCCATCAGCCGCCAGGGTAAAGTTGTTGCAGATACGCAGTATTTT. This sequence encodes CAISRQGKVVADTQYF. The chain combines TRBV10-3 with TRBJ2-3, with D perhaps TRBD1 (5 bases). Trimming removed 6 bases from V and 4 bases from J, with 20 bases in between. This CDR3 has 16 residues. The germline CDR1 and CDR2 sequences are ENHRY and SYGVKD.

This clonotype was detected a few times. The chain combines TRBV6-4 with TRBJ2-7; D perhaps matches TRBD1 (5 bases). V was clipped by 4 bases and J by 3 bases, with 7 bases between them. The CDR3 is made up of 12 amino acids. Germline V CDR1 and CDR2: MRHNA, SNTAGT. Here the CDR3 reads CASSGDSYEQYV. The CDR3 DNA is TGTGCCAGCAGTGGCGACAGCTACGAGCAGTACGTC.

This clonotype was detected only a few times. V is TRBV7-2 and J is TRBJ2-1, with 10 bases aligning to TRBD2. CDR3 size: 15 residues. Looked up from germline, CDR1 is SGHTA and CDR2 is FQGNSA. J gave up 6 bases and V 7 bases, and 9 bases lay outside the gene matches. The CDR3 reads CASTVLAGLFNEQFF. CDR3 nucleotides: TGTGCCAGCACCGTACTAGCGGGGTTATTCAATGAGCAGTTCTTC.

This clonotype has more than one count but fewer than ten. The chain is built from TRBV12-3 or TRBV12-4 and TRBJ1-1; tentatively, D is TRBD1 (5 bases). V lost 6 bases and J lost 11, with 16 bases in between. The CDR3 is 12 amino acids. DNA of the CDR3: TGTGCCAGCAGCTTTCAGACCGGGGGGGCTTTCTTT. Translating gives CASSFQTGGAFF.

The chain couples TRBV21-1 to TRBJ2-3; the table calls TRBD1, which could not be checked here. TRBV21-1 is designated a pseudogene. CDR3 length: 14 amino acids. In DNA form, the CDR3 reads TGTGAACCGCCGGGACAGCCCAATACAGATACGCAGTATTTT. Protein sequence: CEPPGQPNTDTQYF.

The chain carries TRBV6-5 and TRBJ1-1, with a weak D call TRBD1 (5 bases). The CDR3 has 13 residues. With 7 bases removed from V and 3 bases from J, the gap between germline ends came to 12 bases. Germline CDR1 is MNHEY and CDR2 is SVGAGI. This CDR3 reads CASTRGSYTEAFF. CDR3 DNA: TGTGCCAGCACGCGGGGCAGCTACACTGAAGCTTTCTTT.

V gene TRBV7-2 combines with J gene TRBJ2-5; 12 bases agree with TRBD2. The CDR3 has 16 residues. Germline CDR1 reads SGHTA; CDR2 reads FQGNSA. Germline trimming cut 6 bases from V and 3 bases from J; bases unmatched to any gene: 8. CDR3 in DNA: TGTGCCAGCAGTCCCTCACTAGCGGGGGGTAAAGAGACCCAGTACTTC. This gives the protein CASSPSLAGGKETQYF.

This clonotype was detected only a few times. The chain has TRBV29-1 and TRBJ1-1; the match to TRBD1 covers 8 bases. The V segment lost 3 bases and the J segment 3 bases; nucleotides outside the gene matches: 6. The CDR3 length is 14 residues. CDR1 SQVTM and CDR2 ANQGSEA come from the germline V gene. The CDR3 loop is CSVDLTGVDTEAFF. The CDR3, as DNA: TGCAGCGTTGATCTGACAGGGGTGGACACTGAAGCTTTCTTT. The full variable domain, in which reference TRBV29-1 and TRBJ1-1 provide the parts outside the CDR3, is SAVISQKPSRDICQRGTSLTIQCQVDSQVTMMFWYRQQPGQSLTLIATANQGSEATYESGFVIDKFPISRPNLTFSTLTVSNMSPEDSSIYLCSVDLTGVDTEAFFGQGTRLTVV.

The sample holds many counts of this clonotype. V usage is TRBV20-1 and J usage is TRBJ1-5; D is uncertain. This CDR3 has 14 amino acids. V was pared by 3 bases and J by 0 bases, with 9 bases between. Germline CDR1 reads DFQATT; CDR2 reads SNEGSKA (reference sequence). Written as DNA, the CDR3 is TGCAGTGCTAGTTATAGTTATAGCAATCAGCCCCAGCATTTT. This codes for CSASYSYSNQPQHF.